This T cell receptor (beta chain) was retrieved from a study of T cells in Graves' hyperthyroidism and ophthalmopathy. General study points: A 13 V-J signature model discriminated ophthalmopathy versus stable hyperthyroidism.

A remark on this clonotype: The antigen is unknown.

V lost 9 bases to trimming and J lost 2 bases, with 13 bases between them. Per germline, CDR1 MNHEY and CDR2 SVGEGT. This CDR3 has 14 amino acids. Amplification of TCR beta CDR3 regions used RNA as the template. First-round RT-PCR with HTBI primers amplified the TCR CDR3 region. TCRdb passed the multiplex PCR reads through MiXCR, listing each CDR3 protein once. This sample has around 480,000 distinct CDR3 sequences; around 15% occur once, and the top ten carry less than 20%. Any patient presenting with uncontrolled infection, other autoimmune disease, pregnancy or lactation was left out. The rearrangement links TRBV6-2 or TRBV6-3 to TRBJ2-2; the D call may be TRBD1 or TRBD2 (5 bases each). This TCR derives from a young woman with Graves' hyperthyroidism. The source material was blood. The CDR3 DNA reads TGTGCCAGTAGTGCGTGGGACAACACCGGGGAGCTGTTTTTT. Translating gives CASSAWDNTGELFF.